This T cell receptor (beta chain) was identified in a study of immune heterogeneity within non-small cell lung tumors. Points from the study as a whole: High-frequency clones unique to single sites coexisted with identical dominant CDR3 beta clonotypes that recurred across tumor sites within a patient. For the most part, the T-cell receptor beta clonotypes present at high frequency were distinct from one individual patient to the next. With local tumor mutational burden, local T-cell clonality showed a moderate but significant correlation (R around 0.31).

Sample share makes this clonotype medium-sized. Its antigen remains unknown. Using 32 V and 13 J primers, multiplex PCR amplified TCR beta CDR3. TCRdb passed the multiplex PCR reads through MiXCR, listing each CDR3 protein once. The top ten clones hold 11% to 15% of a sample with under 7,000 distinct CDR3 sequences, 22% of them seen once. Bulk tumor gDNA, 450 to 600 ng per sample, served as the TCR template. Surgical sampling yielded several biopsies per primary tumor (spaced far apart). It was patients with untreated, newly diagnosed non-small cell lung cancer who underwent curative surgery. V dropped 6 bases and J dropped 6 bases, with 17 bases sitting between them. CDR1 is DFQATT and CDR2 is SNEGSKA in the germline V gene (reference sequence). This CDR3 is built from 14 residues.

The rearrangement uses TRBV20-1 and TRBJ1-4; the D gene is possibly TRBD1 (6 bases). The receptor was derived from a female donor with non-small cell lung cancer. What was sequenced was lung tumor tissue. The CDR3 DNA reads as TGCAGTGCCCCCTCTGGGGGCTTAGATGAAAAACTGTTTTTT. Its protein product is CSAPSGGLDEKLFF.